This T cell receptor (beta chain) was retrieved from a study of blood T cell repertoires in COVID-19. Looking at the study overall: In each case, the material was cDNA or gDNA derived from T cells, B-cell-depleted T cells, or PBMCs.

TCRdb keeps only in-frame clones here, not all; method: immunoSEQ multiplex PCR. The sample consists of around 140,000 clones, roughly 84% of them appearing once. The CDR3 runs 15 residues. Trimming took 6 bases from V and 4 from J; bases not matched to a gene: 8. CDR1 SNHLY and CDR2 FYNNEI come from the germline V gene. The chain has TRBV2 and TRBJ1-4; the match to TRBD1 covers 7 bases. The sequencing input was PBMCs or T cells enriched from blood (not recorded which). The clonotype was recovered from a man aged 50 to 59 in a cohort exposed to, infected with or recovered from COVID-19 (not recorded which). CDR3 coding DNA: TGTGCCAGCAGGCTTACCGGGACAGTTAATGAAAAACTGTTTTTT. Residues: CASRLTGTVNEKLFF.